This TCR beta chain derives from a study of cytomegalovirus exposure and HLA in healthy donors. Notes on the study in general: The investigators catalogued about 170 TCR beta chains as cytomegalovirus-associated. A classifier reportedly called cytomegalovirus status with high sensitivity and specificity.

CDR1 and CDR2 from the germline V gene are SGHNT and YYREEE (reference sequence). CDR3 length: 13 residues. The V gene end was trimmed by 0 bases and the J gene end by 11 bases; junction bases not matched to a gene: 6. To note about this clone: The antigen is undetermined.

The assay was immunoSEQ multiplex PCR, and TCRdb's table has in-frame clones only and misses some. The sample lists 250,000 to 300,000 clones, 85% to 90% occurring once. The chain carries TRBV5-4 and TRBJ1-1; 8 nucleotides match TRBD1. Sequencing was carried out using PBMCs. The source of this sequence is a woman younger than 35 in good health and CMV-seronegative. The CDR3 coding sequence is TGTGCCAGCAGCTTGGACAGGGGGGAGGCTGCTTTCTTT. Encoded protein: CASSLDRGEAAFF.